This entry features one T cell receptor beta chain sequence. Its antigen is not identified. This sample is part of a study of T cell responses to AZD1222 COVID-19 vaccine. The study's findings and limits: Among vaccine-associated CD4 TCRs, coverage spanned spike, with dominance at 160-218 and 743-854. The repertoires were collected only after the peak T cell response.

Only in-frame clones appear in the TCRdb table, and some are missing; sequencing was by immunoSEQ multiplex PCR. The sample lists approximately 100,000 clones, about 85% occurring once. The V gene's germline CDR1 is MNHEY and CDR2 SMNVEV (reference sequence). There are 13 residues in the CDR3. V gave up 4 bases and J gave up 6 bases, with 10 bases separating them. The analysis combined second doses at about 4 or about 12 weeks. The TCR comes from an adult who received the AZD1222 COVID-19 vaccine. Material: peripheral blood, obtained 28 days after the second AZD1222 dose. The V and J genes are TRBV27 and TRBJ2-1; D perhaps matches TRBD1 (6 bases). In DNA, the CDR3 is TGTGCCAGCAGTTACCCGGACAGCAATGAGCAGTTCTTC. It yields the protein CASSYPDSNEQFF.